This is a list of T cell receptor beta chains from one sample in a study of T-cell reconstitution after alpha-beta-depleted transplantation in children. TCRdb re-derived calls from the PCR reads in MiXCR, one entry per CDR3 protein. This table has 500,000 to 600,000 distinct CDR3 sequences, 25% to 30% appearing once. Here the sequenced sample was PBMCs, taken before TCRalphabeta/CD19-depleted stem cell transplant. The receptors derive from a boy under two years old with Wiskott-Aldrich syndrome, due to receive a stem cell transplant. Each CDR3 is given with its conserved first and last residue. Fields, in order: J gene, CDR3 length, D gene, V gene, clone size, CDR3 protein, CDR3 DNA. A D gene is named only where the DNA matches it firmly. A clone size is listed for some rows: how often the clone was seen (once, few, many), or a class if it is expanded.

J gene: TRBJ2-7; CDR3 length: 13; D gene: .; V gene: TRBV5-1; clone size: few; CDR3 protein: CASSWDKIYEQYF; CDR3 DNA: TGCGCCAGCAGCTGGGACAAGATCTACGAGCAGTACTTC
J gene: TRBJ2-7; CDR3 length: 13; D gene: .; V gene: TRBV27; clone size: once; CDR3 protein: CASSFRRAYEQYF; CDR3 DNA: TGTGCCAGCAGTTTTCGGCGGGCGTACGAGCAGTACTTC
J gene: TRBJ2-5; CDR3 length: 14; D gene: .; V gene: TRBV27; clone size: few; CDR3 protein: CASSLTGRGETQYF; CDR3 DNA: TGTGCCAGCAGTTTAACAGGACGGGGAGAGACCCAGTACTTC
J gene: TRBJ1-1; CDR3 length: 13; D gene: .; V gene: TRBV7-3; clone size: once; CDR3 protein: CASSLGVHTEAFF; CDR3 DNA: TGTGCCAGCAGCTTAGGCGTTCACACTGAAGCTTTCTTT
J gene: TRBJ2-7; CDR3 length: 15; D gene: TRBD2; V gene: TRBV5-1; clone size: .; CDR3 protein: CASSLVETSGSDRHF; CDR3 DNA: TGCGCCAGCAGCTTGGTAGAGACTAGCGGGAGTGACAGACACTTC
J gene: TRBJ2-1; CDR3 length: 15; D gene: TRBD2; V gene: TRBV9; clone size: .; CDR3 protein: CASSVSGRAHNEQFF; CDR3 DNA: TGTGCCAGCAGCGTTAGCGGGAGGGCCCACAATGAGCAGTTCTTC
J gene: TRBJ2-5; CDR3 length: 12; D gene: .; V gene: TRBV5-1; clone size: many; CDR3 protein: CASSLEAETQYF; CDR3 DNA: TGCGCCAGCAGCTTGGAGGCGGAGACCCAGTACTTC
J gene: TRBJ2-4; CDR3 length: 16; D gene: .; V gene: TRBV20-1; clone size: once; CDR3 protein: CSARKLGILAKNIQYF; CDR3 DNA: TGCAGTGCTAGGAAATTGGGGATATTAGCCAAAAACATTCAGTACTTC
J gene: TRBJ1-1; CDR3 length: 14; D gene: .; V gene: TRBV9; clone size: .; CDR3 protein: CASSVGWVNTEAFF; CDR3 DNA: TGTGCCAGCAGCGTAGGTTGGGTGAACACTGAAGCTTTCTTT
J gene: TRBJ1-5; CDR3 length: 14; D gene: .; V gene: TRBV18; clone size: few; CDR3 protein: CASSPVPRNQPQHF; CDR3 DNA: TGTGCCAGCTCACCCGTGCCAAGGAATCAGCCCCAGCATTTT
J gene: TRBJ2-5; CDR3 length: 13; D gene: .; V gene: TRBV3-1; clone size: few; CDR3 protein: CASSQGGQETQYF; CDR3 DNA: TGTGCCAGCAGCCAGGGGGGTCAAGAGACCCAGTACTTC
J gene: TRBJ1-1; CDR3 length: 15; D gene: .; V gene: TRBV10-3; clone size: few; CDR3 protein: CAISDTLRSNTEAFF; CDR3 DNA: TGTGCCATCAGCGACACCCTAAGAAGTAACACTGAAGCTTTCTTT
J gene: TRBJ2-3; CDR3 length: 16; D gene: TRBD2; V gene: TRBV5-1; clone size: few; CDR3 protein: CASSFLAGVETDTQYF; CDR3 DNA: TGCGCCAGCAGCTTCCTAGCGGGAGTGGAGACAGATACGCAGTATTTT
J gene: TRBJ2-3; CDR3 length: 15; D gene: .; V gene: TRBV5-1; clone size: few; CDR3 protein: CASSFGSSSTDTQYF; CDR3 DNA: TGCGCCAGCAGCTTCGGGAGTTCTAGCACAGATACGCAGTATTTT
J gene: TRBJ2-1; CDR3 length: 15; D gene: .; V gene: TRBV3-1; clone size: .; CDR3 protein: CASTSYPGLLNEQFF; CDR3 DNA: TGTGCCAGCACCTCATATCCGGGGCTCCTCAATGAGCAGTTCTTC